The text below deals with one T cell receptor (beta chain). Per the study methods: For nucleated cells, counts were estimated from reference gene primer amplification. Some clones are missing from TCRdb's copy, which holds only in-frame ones; the method was immunoSEQ multiplex PCR. V and J calls and clone size follow that table, whereas D and trimming were derived from the DNA. The table records about 86,000 clones, 80% to 85% of them present only once. These data belong to a study of blood T cell repertoires in COVID-19. The wider study: Acute and convalescent COVID-19 samples came from the United States, Italy and Spain. From T cells, B-cell-depleted T cells, or PBMCs came the material, which was cDNA or gDNA.

CDR3 length: 12 amino acids. V shed 1 base and J shed 2 bases, with 2 bases lying between them. Germline V gene data show CDR1 as LNHDA and CDR2 as SQIVND (reference sequence). This rearrangement joins TRBV19 to TRBJ2-5; D unclear. Material: peripheral blood. This receptor was taken from a woman of 80 years or more with active or convalescent COVID-19. CDR3 sequence (DNA): TGTGCCAGTAGTATAGCGCAAGAGACCCAGTACTTC. The encoded protein is CASSIAQETQYF.